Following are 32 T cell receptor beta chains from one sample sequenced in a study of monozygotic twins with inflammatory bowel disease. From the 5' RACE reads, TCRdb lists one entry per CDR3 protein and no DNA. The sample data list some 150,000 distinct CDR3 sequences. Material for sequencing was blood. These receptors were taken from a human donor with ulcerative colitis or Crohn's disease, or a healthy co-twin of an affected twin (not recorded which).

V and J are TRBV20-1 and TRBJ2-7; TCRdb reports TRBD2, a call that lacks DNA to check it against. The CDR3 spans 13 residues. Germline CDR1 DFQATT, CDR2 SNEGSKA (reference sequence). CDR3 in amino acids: CSASEGGGYEQYF.

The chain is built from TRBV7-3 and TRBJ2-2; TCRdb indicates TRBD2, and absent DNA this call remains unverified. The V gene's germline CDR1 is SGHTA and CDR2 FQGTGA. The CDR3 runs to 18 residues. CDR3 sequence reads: CASSPQTGLAGNTGELFF.

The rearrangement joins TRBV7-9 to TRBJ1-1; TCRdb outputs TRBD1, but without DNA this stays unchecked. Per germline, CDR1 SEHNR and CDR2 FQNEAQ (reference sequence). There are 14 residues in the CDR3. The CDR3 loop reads CASSLGGGWTEAFF.

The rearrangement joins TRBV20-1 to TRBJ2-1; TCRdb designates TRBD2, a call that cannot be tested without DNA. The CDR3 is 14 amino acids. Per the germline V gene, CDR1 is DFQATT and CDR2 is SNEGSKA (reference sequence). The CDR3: CSARVAGVGNEQFF.

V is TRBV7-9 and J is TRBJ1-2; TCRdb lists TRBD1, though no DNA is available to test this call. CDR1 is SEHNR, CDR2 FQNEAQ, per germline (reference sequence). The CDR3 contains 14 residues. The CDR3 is CASSQGRTSYGYTF.

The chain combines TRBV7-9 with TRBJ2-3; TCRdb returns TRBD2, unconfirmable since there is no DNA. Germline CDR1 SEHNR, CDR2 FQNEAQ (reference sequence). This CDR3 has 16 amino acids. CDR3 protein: CASSWGLAGGTDTQYF.

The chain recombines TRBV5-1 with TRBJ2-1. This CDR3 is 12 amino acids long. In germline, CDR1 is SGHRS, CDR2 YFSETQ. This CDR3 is CASSYSSHEQFF.

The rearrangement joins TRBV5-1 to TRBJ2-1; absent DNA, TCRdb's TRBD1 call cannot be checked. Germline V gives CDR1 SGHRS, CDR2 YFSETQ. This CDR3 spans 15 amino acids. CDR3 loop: CASSSGQGRYNEQFF.

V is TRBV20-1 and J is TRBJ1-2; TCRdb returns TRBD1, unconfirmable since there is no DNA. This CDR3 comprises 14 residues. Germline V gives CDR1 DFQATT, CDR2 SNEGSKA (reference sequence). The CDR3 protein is CSAPGPADPWGYTF.

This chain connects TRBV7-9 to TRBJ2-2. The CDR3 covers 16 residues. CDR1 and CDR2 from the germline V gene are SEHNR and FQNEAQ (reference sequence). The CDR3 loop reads CASSSPTGGNTGELFF.

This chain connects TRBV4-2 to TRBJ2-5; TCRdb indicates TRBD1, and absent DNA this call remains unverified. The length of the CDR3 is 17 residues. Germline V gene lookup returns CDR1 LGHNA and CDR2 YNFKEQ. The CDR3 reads CASSHPGTGRLHGTQYF.

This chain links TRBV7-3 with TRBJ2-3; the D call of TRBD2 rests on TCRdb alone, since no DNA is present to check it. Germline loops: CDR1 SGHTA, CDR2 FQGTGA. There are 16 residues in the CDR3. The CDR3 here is CASSPIAGGPIDTQYF.

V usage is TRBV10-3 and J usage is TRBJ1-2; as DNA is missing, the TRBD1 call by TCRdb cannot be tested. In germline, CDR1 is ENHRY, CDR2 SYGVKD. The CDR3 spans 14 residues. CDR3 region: CAISVARGYDGYTF.

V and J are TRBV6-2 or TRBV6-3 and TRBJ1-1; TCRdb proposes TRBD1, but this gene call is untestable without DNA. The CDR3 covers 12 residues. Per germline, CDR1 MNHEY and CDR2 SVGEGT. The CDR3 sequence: CASRQGNTEAFF.

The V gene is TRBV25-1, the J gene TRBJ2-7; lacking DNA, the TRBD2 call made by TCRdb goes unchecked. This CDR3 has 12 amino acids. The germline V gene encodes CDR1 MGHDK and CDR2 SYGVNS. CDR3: CASIGLAGEQYF.

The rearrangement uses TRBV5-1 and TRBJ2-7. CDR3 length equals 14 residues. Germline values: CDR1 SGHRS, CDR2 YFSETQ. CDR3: CASSLGSAFYEQYF.

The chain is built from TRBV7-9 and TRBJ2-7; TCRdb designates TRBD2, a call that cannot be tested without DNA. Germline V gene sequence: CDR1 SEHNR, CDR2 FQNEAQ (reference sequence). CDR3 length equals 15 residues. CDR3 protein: CASSPRTSGTYEQYF.

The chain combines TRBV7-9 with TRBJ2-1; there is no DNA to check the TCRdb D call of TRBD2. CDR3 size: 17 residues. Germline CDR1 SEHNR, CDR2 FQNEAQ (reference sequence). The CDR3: CASSSLAGVLHYNEQFF.

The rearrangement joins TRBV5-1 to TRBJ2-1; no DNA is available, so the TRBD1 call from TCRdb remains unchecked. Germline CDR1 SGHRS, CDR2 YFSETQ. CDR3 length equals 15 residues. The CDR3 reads CASSLSPGQTLVQFF.

The CDR3 loop is CASSRWDGSNQPQHF. V gene TRBV27 combines with J gene TRBJ1-5; without DNA, the TCRdb call of TRBD1 cannot be checked. Germline CDR1 is MNHEY and CDR2 is SMNVEV (reference sequence). This CDR3 is 15 amino acids long.

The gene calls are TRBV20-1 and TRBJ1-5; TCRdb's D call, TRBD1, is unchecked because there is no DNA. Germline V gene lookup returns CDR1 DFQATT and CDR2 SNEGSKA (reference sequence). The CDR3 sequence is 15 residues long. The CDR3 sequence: CSARGRGSGNQPQHF.

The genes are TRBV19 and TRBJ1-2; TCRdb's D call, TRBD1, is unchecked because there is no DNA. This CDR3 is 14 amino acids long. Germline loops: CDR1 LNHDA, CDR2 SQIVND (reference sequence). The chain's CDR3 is CASSTGAGSGGYTF.

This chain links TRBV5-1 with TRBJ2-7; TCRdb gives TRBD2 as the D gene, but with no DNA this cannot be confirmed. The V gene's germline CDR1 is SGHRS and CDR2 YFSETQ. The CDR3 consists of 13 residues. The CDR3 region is CASSLTSGYEQYF. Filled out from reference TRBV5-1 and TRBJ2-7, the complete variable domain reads KAGVTQTPRYLIKTRGQQVTLSCSPISGHRSVSWYQQTPGQGLQFLFEYFSETQRNKGNFPGRFSGRQFSNSRSEMNVSTLELGDSALYLCASSLTSGYEQYFGPGTRLTVT.

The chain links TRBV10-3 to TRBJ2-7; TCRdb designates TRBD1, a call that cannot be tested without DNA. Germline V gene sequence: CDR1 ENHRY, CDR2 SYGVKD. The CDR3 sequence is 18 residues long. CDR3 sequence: CAISESRGMASRGYEQYF.

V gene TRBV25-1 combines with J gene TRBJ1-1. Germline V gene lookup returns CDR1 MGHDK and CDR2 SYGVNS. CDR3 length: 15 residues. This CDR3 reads CASSEFAGGGTEAFF.

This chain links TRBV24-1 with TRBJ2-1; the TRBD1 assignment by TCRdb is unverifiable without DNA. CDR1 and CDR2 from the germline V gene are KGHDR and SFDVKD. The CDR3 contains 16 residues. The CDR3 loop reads CATSPPGQGMVNEQFF.

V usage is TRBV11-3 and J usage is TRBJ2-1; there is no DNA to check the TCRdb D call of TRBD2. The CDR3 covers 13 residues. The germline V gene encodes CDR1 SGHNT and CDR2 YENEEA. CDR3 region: CASSYGLYNEQFF.

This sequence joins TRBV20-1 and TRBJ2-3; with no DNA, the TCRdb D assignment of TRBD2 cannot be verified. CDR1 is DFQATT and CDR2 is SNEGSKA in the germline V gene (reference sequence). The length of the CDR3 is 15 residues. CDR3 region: CSATGLAGGSDTQYF.

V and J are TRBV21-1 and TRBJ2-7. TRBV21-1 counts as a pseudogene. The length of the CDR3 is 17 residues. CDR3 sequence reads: CASSKNDNPLFGNEQYF.

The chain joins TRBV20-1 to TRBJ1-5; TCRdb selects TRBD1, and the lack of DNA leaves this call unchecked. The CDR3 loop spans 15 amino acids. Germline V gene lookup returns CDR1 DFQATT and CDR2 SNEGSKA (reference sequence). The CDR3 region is CSARDEGVPNQPQHF.

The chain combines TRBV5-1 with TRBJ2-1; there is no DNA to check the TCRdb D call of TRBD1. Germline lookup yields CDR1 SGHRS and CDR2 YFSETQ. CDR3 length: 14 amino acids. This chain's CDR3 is CASSLQGAGNEQFF.

The CDR3 loop is CASSRDQNTGELFF. This chain connects TRBV27 to TRBJ2-2; the D gene TCRdb calls, TRBD1, cannot be checked with no DNA. Germline V gene sequence: CDR1 MNHEY, CDR2 SMNVEV (reference sequence). This CDR3 has 14 amino acids.